This T cell receptor beta chain originates from a study of tumor-infiltrating lymphocytes in primary liver carcinoma. The study, taken as a whole, reports: Tumors significantly exceeded blood in top-250-clone fraction (p = 0.039).

Out of unsorted whole blood came the blood RNA, and germline DNA was extracted as well. With a constant-region primer, TCR beta cDNA was made from approximately 520 ng of total RNA. Investigators got TCR beta libraries out of three nested multiplex PCR rounds, done with slightly modified ARM-PCR. TCRdb re-called the multiplex PCR reads with MiXCR, one entry per CDR3 protein. The table lists roughly 180,000 distinct CDR3 sequences, 50% to 75% of them singletons. In this sample, this clonotype turned up a few times. Antigen specificity is unknown. The sequenced sample was peripheral blood. This receptor was taken from a man aged 35 to 55 with primary liver carcinoma and hepatitis B virus infection.

The CDR3 is CAISLPGQPQHF. The CDR3, as DNA: TGTGCCATCAGTCTACCCGGTCAGCCCCAGCATTTT. The V and J genes are TRBV10-3 and TRBJ1-5; no definite D call. Trimming left V 5 bases short and J 6 bases short, with 8 bases between. Germline V CDR1 and CDR2: ENHRY, SYGVKD. The CDR3 extends over 12 amino acids.